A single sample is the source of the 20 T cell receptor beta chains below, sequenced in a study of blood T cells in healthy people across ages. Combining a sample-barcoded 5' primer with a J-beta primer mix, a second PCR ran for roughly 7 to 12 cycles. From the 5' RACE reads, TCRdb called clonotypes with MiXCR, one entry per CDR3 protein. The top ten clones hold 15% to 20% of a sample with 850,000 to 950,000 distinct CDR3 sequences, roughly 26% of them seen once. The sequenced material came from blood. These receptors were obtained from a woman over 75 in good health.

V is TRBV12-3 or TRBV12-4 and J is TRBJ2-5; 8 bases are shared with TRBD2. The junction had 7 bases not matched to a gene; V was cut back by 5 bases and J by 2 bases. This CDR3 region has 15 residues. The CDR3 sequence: CASSANSGTQETQYF. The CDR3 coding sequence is TGTGCCAGCAGTGCGAATAGCGGGACTCAAGAGACCCAGTACTTC.

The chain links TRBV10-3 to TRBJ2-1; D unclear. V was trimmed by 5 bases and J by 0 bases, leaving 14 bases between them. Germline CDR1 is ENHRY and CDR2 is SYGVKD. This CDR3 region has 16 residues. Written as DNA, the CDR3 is TGTGCCATCAGTAACGCGATCTCGGGCTCCTACAATGAGCAGTTCTTC. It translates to CAISNAISGSYNEQFF.

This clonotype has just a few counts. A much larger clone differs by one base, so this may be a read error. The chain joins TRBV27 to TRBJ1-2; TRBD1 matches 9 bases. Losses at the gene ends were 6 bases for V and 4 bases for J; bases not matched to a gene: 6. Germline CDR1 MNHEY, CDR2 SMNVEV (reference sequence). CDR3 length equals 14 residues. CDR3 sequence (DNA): TGTGCCAGCAGGCCAGGGACAGGGAGCTATGGCTACACCTTC. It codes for CASRPGTGSYGYTF.

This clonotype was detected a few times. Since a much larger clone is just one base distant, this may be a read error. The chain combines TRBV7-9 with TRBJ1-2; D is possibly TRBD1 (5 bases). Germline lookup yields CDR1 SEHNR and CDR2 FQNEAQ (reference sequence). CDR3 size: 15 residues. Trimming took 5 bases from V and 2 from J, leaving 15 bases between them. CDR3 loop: CASSLKAGCNYGYTF. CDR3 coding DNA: TGTGCCAGCAGCCTCAAGGCAGGGTGCAACTATGGCTACACCTTC.

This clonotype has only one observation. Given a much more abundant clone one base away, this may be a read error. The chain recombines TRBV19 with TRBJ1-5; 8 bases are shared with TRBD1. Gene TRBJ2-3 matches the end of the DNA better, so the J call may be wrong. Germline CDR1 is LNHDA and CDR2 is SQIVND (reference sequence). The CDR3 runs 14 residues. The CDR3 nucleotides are TGTGCCAGCACGGACAGGGTCAACGATCAGCCCCAGTATTTT. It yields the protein CASTDRVNDQPQYF.

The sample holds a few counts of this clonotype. The CDR3 protein is CSARDNSQGARTGELFF. In nucleotides, the CDR3 is TGCAGTGCTAGAGATAATAGTCAGGGGGCGCGCACCGGGGAGCTGTTTTTT. This sequence joins TRBV20-1 and TRBJ2-2; 8 bases align to TRBD1. This CDR3 has 17 residues. Germline V gives CDR1 DFQATT, CDR2 SNEGSKA (reference sequence). The V segment lost 0 bases and the J segment 4 bases; nucleotides outside the gene matches: 10.

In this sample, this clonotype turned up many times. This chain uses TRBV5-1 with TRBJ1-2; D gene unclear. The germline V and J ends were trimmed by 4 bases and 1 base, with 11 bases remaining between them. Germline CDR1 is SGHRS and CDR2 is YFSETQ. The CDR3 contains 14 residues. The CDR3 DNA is TGCGCCAGCAGCGGCGGACTTATTAACTATGGCTACACCTTC. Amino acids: CASSGGLINYGYTF.

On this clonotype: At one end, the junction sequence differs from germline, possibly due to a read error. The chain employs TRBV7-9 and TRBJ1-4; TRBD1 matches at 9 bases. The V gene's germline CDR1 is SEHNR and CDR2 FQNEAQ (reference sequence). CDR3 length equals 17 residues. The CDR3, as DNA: TGTGCCAGCAGCTCGAACCCGGGACAGGGAATTAGTGAAGAACTGTTTTTT. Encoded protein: CASSSNPGQGISEELFF.

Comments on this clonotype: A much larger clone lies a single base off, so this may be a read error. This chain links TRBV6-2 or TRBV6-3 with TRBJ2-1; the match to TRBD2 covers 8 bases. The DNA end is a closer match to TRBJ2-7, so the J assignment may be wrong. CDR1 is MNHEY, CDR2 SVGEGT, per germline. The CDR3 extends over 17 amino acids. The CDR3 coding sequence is TGTGCCAGCAGTTACTCGATGGATAGCGGGGCCTCCAATGAGCAGTACTTC. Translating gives CASSYSMDSGASNEQYF.

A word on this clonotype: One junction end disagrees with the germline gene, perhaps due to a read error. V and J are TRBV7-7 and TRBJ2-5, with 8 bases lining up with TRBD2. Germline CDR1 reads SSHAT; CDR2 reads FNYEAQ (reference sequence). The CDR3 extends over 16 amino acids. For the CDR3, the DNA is TGTGCTAGCAGCTCAGTTCCCGGGGGGGCCCGTGAGACCCAGTACTTC. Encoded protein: CASSSVPGGARETQYF.

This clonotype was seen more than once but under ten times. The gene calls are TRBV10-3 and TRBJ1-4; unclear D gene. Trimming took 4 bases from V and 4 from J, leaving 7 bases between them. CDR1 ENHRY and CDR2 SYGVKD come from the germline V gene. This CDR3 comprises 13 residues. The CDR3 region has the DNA TGTGCCATCAGTGGTTTGGTTAATGAAAAACTGTTTTTT. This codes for CAISGLVNEKLFF.

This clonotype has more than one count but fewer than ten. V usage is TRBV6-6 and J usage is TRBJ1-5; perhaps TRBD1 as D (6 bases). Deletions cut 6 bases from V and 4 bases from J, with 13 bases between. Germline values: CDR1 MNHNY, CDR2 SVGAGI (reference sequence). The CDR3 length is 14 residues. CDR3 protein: CASSTGLGNQPQHF. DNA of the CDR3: TGTGCCAGCAGCACAGGGCTTGGAAATCAGCCCCAGCATTTT.

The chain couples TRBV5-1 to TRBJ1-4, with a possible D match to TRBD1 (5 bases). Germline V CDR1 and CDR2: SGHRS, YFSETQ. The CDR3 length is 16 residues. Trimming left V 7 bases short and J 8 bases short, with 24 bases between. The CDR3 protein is CASAGSTLSGGEKLFF. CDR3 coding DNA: TGCGCCAGCGCCGGTTCGACGCTTAGCGGGGGAGAAAAACTGTTTTTT.

DNA of the CDR3: TGCAGCGTCGGAGGGACTACCTACACCGGGGAGCTGTTTTTT. Residues: CSVGGTTYTGELFF. J is TRBJ2-2 and V is TRBV29-1, with 7 bases fitting TRBD2. V shed 6 bases and J 3 bases; nucleotides not matched to a gene: 7. The CDR3 totals 14 residues. The germline gives CDR1 SQVTM, CDR2 ANQGSEA.

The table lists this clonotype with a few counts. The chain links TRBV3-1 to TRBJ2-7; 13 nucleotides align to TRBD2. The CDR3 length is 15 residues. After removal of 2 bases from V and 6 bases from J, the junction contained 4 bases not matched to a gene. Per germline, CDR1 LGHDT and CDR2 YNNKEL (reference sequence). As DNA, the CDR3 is TGTGCCAGCAGCCAAACTAGCGGGGGGGCCGGCGAGCAGTACTTC. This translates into CASSQTSGGAGEQYF.

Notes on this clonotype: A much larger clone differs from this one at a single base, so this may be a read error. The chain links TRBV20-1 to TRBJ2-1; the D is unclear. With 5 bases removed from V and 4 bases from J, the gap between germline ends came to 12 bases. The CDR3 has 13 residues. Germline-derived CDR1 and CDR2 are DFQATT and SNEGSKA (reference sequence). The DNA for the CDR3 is TGCAGTGCTGGCAAGGGCCATTACAATGAGCAGTTCTTC. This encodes CSAGKGHYNEQFF.

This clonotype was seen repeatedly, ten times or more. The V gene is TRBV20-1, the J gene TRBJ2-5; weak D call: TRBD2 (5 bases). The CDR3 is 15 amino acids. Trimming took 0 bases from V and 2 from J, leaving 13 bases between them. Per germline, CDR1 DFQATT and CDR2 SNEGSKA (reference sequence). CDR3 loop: CSAREGGSAQETQYF. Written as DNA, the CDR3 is TGCAGTGCTAGAGAGGGCGGTAGCGCGCAAGAGACCCAGTACTTC.

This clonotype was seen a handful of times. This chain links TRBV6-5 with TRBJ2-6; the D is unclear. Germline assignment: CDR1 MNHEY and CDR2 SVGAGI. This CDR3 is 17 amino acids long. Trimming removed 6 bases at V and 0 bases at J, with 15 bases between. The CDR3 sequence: CASSHKTGISGANVLTF. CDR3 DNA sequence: TGTGCCAGCAGCCACAAGACGGGTATCTCTGGGGCCAACGTCCTGACTTTC.

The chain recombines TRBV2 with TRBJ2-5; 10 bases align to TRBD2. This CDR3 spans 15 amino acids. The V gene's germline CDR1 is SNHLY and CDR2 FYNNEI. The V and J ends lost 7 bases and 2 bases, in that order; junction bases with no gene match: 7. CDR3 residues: CASKRGLAPQETQYF. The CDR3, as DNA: TGTGCCAGCAAAAGGGGACTAGCGCCGCAAGAGACCCAGTACTTC.

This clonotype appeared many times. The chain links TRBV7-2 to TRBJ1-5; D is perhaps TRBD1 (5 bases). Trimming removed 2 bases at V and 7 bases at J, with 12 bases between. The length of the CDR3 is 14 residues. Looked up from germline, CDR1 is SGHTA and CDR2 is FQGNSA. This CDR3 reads CASSLQGLGQPQHF. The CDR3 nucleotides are TGTGCCAGCAGCTTACAGGGCCTCGGACAGCCCCAGCATTTT.